This T cell receptor beta chain was recorded in a study of T cell repertoires in cytomegalovirus infection. As for the study in general: Based on public TCR beta signatures, there were indications of CMV infection and of a matching HLA type.

From germline, CDR1 is LNHDA and CDR2 SQIVND (reference sequence). The J segment lost 9 bases and the V segment lost 10 bases, leaving 9 bases of the junction unmatched. The CDR3 contains 14 residues. TCRdb reprocessed the reads with MiXCR, giving one entry per CDR3 protein. The repertoire has about 740,000 distinct CDR3 sequences, roughly 36% of them found once; the top ten carry under 3.5%. Worth noting for this clonotype: What it recognizes is unknown.

Study-wide findings and caveats: Cumulative frequency (of public TCR beta family members) identified carriers of CMV plus the relevant HLA.

The sequenced sample was PBMCs. The chain uses TRBV19 and TRBJ2-1; 13 bases match TRBD2. The clonotype comes from a human donor in good health (CMV status not recorded). Some clones in this sample may be carry-over from other donors' samples. In DNA form, the CDR3 reads TGTGCCACCCTCGGTACTAGCGGGAGGGCTGAGCAGTTCTTC. Its protein is CATLGTSGRAEQFF.